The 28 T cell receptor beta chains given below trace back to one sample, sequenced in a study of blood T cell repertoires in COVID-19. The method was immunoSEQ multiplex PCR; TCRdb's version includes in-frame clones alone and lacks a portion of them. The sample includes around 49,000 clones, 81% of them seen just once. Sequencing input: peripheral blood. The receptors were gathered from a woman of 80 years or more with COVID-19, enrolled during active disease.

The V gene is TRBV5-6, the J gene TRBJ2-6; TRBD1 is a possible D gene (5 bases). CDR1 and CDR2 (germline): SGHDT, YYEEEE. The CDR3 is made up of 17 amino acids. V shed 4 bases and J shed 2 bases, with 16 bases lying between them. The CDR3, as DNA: TGTGCCAGCAGCAGAGACAGAACGACCGCTGGGGCCAACGTCCTGACTTTC. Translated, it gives CASSRDRTTAGANVLTF.

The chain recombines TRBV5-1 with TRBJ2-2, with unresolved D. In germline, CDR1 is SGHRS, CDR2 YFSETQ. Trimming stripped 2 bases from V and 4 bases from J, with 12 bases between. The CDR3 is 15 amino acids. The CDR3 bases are TGCGCCAGCAGCTTACAGCTCGTTGGCACCGGGGAGCTGTTTTTT. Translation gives CASSLQLVGTGELFF.

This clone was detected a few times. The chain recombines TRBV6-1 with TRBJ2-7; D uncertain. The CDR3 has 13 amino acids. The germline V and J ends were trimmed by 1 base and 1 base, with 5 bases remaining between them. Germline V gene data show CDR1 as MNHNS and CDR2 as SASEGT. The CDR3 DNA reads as TGTGCCAGCAGTGAAGACAGTTCCTACGAGCAGTACTTC. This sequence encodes CASSEDSSYEQYF.

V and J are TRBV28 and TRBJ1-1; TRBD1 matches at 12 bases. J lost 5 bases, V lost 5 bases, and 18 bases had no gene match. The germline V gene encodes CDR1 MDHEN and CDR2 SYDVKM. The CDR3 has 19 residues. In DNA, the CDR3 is TGTGCCAGCAGTCGCCTCCCCGGGACAGGGGGCATCGGAGGAACTGAAGCTTTCTTT. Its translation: CASSRLPGTGGIGGTEAFF.

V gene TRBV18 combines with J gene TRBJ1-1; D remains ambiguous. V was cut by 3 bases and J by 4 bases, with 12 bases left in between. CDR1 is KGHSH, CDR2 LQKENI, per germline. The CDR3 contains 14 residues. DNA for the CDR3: TGTGCCAGCTCACCGCAGGAACGAAGCACTGAAGCTTTCTTT. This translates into CASSPQERSTEAFF. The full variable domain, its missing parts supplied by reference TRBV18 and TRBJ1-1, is NAGVMQNPRHLVRRRGQEARLRCSPMKGHSHVYWYRQLPEEGLKFMVYLQKENIIDESGMPKERFSAEFPKEGPSILRIQQVVRGDSAAYFCASSPQERSTEAFFGQGTRLTVV.

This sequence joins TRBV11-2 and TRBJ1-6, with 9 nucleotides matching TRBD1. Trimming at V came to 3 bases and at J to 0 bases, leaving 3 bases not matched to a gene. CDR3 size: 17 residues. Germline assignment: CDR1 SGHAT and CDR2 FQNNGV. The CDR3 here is CASSLVQGASYNSPLHF. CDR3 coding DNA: TGTGCCAGCAGCTTGGTACAGGGGGCCTCCTATAATTCACCCCTCCACTTT. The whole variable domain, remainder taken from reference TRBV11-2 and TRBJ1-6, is EAGVAQSPRYKIIEKRQSVAFWCNPISGHATLYWYQQILGQGPKLLIQFQNNGVVDDSQLPKDRFSAERLKGVDSTLKIQPAKLEDSAVYLCASSLVQGASYNSPLHFGNGTRLTVT.

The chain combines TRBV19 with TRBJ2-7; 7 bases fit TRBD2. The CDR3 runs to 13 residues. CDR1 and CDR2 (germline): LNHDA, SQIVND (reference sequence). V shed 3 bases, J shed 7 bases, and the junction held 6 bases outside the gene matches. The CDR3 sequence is CASSIGRSKEQYF. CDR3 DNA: TGTGCCAGTAGTATCGGGAGGAGCAAAGAGCAGTACTTC.

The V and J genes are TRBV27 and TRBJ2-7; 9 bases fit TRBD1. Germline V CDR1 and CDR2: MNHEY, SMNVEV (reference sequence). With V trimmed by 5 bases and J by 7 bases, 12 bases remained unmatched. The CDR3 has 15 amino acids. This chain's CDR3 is CASSASGTGMGEQYF. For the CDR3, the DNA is TGTGCCAGCAGTGCGTCCGGGACAGGGATGGGGGAGCAGTACTTC.

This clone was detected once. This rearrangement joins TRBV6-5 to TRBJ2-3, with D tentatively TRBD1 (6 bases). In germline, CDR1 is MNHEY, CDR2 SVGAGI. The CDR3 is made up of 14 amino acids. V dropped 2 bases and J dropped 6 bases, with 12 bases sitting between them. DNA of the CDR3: TGTGCCAGCAGTTACCGACAGGCAAGGGATACGCAGTATTTT. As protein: CASSYRQARDTQYF.

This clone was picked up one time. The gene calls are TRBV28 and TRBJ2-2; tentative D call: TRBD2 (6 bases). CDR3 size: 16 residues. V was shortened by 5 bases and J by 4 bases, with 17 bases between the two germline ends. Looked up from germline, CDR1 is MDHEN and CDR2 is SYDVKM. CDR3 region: CASSAPGRRGTGELFF. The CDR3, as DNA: TGTGCCAGCAGTGCGCCGGGACGGAGGGGCACCGGGGAGCTGTTTTTT.

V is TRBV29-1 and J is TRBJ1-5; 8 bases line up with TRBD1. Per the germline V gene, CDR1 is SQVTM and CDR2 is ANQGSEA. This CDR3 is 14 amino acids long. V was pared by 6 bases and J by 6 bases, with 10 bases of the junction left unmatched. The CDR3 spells CSVSGQGLGQPQHF. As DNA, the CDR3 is TGCAGCGTCTCCGGACAGGGCTTGGGTCAGCCCCAGCATTTT.

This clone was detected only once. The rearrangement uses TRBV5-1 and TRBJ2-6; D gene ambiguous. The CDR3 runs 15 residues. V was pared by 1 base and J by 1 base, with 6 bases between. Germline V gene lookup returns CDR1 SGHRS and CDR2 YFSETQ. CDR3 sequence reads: CASSLPESGANVLTF. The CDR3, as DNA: TGCGCCAGCAGCTTGCCGGAGTCTGGGGCCAACGTCCTGACTTTC.

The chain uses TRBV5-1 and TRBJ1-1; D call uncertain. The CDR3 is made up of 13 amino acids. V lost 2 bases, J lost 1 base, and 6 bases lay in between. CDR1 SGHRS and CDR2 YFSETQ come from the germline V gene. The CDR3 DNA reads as TGCGCCAGCAGCTTTCAGGAGAACACTGAAGCTTTCTTT. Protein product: CASSFQENTEAFF.

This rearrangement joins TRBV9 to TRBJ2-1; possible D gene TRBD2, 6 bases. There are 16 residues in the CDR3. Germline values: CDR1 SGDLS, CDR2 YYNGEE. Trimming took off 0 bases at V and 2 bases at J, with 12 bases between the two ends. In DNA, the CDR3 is TGTGCCAGCAGCGTAGGTCAGGCGGGACCCTACAATGAGCAGTTCTTC. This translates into CASSVGQAGPYNEQFF.

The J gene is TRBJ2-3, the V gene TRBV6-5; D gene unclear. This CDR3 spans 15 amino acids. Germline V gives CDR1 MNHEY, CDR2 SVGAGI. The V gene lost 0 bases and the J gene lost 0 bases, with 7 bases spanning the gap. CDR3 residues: CASSYSPVSTDTQYF. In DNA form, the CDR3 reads TGTGCCAGCAGTTACTCGCCGGTTAGCACAGATACGCAGTATTTT.

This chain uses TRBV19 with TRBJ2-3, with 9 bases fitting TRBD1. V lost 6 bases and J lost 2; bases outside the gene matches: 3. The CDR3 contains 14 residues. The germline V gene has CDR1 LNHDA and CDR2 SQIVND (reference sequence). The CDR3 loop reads CASRGQGHTDTQYF. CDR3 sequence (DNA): TGTGCCAGTAGGGGACAGGGTCACACAGATACGCAGTATTTT.

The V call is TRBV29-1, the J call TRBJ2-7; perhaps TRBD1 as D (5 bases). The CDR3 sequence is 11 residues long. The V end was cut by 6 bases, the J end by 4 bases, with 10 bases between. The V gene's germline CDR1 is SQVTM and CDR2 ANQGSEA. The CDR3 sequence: CSVLRQYEQYF. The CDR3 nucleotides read TGCAGCGTGTTAAGACAGTACGAGCAGTACTTC.

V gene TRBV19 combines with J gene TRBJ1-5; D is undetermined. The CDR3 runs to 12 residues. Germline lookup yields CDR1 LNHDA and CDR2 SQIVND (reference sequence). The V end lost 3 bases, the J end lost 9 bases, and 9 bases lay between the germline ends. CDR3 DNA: TGTGCCAGTAGTATGGCATTTGTGCCCCAGCATTTT. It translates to CASSMAFVPQHF.

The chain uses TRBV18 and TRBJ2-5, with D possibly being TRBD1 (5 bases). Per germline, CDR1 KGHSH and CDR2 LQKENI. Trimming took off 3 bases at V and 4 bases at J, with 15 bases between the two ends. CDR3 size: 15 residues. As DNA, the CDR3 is TGTGCCAGCTCACCGGGCAGGGAAAGTAGAGAGACCCAGTACTTC. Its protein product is CASSPGRESRETQYF.

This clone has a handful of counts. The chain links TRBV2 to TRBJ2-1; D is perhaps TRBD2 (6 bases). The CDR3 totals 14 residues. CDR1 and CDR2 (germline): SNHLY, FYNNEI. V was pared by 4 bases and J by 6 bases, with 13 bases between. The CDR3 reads CASSVRLDVNEQFF. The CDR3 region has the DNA TGTGCCAGCAGTGTTAGACTAGACGTCAATGAGCAGTTCTTC.

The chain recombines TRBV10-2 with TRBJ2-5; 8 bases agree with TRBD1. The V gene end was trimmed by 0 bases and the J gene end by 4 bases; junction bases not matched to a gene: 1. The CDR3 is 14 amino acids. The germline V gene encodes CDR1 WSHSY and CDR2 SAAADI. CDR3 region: CASSESDRGETQYF. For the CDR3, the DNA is TGCGCCAGCAGTGAGTCCGACAGGGGAGAGACCCAGTACTTC.

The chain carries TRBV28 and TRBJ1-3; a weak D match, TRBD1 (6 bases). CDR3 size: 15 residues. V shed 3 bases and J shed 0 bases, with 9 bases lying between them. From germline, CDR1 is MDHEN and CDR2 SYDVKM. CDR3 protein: CASSFNRASGNTIYF. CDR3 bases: TGTGCCAGCAGTTTCAACAGGGCCTCTGGAAACACCATATATTTT.

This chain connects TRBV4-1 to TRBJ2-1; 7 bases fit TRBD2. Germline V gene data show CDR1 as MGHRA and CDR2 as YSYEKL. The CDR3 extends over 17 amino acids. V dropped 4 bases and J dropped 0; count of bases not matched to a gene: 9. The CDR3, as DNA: TGCGCCAGCAGCCGCTTACCGGGGGGTCTCTCCTACAATGAGCAGTTCTTC. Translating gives CASSRLPGGLSYNEQFF.

The CDR3 DNA sequence: TGTGCCAGCCACCTCGGGAGCGAAGCTTTCTTT. Protein product: CASHLGSEAFF. This sequence joins TRBV27 and TRBJ1-1; D uncertain. CDR1 and CDR2 from the germline V gene are MNHEY and SMNVEV (reference sequence). V was pared by 8 bases and J by 8 bases, with 12 bases between. The CDR3 spans 11 residues.

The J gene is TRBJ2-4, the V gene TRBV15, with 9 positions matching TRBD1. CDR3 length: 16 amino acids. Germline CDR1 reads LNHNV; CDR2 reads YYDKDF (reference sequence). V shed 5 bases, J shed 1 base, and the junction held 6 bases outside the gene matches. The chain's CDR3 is CATSVGQGAAKNIQYF. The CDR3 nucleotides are TGTGCCACCAGCGTGGGACAGGGTGCCGCCAAAAACATTCAGTACTTC.

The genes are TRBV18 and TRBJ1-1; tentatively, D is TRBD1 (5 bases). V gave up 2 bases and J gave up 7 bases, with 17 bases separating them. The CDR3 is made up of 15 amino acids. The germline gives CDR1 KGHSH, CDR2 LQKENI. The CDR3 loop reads CASSPFNRGTFEAFF. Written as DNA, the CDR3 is TGTGCCAGCTCACCATTCAATAGGGGAACCTTTGAAGCTTTCTTT. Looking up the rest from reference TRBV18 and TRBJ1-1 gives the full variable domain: NAGVMQNPRHLVRRRGQEARLRCSPMKGHSHVYWYRQLPEEGLKFMVYLQKENIIDESGMPKERFSAEFPKEGPSILRIQQVVRGDSAAYFCASSPFNRGTFEAFFGQGTRLTVV.

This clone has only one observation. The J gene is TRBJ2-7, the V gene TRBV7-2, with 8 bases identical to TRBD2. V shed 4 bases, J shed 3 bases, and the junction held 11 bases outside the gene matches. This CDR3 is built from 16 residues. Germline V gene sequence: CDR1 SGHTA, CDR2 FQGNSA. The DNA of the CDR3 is TGTGCCAGCAGCTGGGACGGCGGGAGGAAGCGCTACGAGCAGTACTTC. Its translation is CASSWDGGRKRYEQYF.

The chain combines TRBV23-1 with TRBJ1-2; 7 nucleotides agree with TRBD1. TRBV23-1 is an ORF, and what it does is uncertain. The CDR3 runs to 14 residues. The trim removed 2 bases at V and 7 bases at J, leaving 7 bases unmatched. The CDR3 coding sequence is TGCGCCAGCAGTCAACCCGAACAGGGGTCTGGCTACACCTTC. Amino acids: CASSQPEQGSGYTF.